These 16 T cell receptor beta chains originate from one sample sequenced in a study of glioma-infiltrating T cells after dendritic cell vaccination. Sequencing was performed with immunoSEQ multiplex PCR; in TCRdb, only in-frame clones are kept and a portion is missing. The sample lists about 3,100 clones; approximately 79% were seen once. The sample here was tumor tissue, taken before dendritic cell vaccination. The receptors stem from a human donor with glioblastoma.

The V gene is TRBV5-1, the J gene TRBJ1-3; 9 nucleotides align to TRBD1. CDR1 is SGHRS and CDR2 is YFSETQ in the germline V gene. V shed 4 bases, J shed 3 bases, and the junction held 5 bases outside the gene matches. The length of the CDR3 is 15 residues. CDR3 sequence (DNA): TGCGCCAGCAGCAGTACAGGGGGCTATGGAAACACCATATATTTT. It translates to CASSSTGGYGNTIYF.

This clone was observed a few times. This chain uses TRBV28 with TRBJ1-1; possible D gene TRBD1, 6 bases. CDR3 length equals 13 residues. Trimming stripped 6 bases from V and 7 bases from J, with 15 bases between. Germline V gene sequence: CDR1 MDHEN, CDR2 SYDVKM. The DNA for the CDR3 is TGTGCCAGCAGCCTGGGGGCAATTAATGAAGCTTTCTTT. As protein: CASSLGAINEAFF.

The CDR3, as DNA: TGCAGCGTTGAAGGGGGCCTGAACACTGAAGCTTTCTTT. Translated, it gives CSVEGGLNTEAFF. The chain employs TRBV29-1 and TRBJ1-1; D may be TRBD1 (5 bases). V gave up 1 base and J gave up 0 bases, with 6 bases separating them. Per the germline V gene, CDR1 is SQVTM and CDR2 is ANQGSEA. This CDR3 is built from 13 residues.

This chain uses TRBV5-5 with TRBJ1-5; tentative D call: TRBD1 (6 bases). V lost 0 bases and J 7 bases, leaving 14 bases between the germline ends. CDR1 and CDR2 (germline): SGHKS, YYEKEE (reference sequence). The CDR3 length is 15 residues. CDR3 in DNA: TGTGCCAGCAGCTTGGCCTCAGGGGTAGGCCAGCCCCAGCATTTT. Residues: CASSLASGVGQPQHF.

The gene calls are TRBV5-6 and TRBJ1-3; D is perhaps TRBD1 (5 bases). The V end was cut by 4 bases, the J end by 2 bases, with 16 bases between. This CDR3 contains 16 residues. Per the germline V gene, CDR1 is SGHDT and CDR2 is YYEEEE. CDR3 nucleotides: TGTGCCAGCAGCGCAATAGGGGCCCTACCTGGAAACACCATATATTTT. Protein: CASSAIGALPGNTIYF.

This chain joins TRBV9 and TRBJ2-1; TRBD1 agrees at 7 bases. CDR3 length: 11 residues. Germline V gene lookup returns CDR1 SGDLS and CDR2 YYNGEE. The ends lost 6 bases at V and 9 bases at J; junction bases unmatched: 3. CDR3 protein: CASIQGSEQFF. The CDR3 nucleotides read TGTGCCAGCATACAGGGGAGTGAGCAGTTCTTC.

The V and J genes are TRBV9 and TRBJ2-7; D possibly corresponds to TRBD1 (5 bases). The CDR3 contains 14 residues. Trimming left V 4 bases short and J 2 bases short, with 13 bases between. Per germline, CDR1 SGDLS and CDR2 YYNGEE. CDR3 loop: CASSLTPGTYEQYF. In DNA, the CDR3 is TGTGCCAGCAGCCTCACCCCAGGGACCTACGAGCAGTACTTC. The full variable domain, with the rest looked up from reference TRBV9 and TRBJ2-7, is DSGVTQTPKHLITATGQRVTLRCSPRSGDLSVYWYQQSLDQGLQFLIQYYNGEERAKGNILERFSAQQFPDLHSELNLSSLELGDSALYFCASSLTPGTYEQYFGPGTRLTVT.

The CDR3, as DNA: TGTGCCAGTAGTCCGGACACCTGGTTGTACGAGCAGTACTTC. Translation gives CASSPDTWLYEQYF. This chain joins TRBV19 and TRBJ2-7; maybe TRBD1 (5 bases). CDR1 and CDR2 (germline): LNHDA, SQIVND (reference sequence). The CDR3 has 14 amino acids. Trimming cost V 5 bases and J 4 bases, with 15 bases left between them. The entire variable domain, with the rest obtained from reference TRBV19 and TRBJ2-7, is as follows: DGGITQSPKYLFRKEGQNVTLSCEQNLNHDAMYWYRQDPGQGLRLIYYSQIVNDFQKGDIAEGYSVSREKKESFPLTVTSAQKNPTAFYLCASSPDTWLYEQYFGPGTRLTVT.

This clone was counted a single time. CDR3 sequence: CASSLAGEQFF. The CDR3 nucleotides read TGTGCCAGCAGCTTAGCTGGCGAGCAGTTCTTC. This rearrangement joins TRBV7-8 to TRBJ2-1, with no clear D. This CDR3 spans 11 amino acids. V was pared by 0 bases and J by 10 bases, with 4 bases between. Germline CDR1 and CDR2: SGHVS and FQNEAQ. Complete variable domain (other parts from reference TRBV7-8 and TRBJ2-1): GAGVSQSPRYKVAKRGQDVALRCDPISGHVSLFWYQQALGQGPEFLTYFQNEAQLDKSGLPSDRFFAERPEGSVSTLKIQRTQQEDSAVYLCASSLAGEQFFGPGTRLTVL.

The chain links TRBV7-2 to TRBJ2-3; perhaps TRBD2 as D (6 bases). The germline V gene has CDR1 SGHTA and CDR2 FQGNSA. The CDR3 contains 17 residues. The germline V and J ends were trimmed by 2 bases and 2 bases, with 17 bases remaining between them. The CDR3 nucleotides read TGTGCCAGCAGCTTACTTTCCGGGCGGGGATACACAGATACGCAGTATTTT. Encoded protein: CASSLLSGRGYTDTQYF. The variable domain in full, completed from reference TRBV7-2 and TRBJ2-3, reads GAGVSQSPSNKVTEKGKDVELRCDPISGHTALYWYRQSLGQGLEFLIYFQGNSAPDKSGLPSDRFSAERTGGSVSTLTIQRTQQEDSAVYLCASSLLSGRGYTDTQYFGPGTRLTVL.

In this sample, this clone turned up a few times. This CDR3 is CASSFSGGGTGELFF. The CDR3 nucleotides read TGTGCCAGCAGCTTTTCAGGGGGCGGTACCGGGGAGCTGTTTTTT. The rearrangement links TRBV7-3 to TRBJ2-2; TRBD1 matches at 8 bases. V trimming: 3 bases; J trimming: 5 bases; junction bases outside the gene matches: 5. This CDR3 is built from 15 residues. CDR1 and CDR2 from the germline V gene are SGHTA and FQGTGA.

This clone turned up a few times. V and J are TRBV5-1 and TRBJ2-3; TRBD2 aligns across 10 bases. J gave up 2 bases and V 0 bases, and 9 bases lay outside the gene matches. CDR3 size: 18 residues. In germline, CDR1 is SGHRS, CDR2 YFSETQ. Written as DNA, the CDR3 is TGCGCCAGCAGCTTGGTTGGGACTAGCGTCGGGTACACAGATACGCAGTATTTT. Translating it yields CASSLVGTSVGYTDTQYF.

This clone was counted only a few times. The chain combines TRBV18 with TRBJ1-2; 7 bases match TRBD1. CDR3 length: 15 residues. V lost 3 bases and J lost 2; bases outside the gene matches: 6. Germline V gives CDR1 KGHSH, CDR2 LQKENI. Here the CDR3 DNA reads TGTGCCAGCTCACCCTCCGGGACAGAAAACTATGGCTACACCTTC. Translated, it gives CASSPSGTENYGYTF.

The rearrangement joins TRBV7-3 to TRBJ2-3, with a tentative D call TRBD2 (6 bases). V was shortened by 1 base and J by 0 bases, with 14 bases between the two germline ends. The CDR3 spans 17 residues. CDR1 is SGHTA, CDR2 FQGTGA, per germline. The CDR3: CASSLNSGRMSTDTQYF. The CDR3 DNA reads TGTGCCAGCAGCTTAAATAGCGGCAGGATGAGCACAGATACGCAGTATTTT.

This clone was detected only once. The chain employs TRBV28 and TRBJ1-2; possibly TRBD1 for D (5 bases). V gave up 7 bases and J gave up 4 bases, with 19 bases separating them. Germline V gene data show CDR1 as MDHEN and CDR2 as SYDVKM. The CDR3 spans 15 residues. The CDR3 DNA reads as TGTGCCAGCACCGGTGGGCTAGGGGCCGGCTATGGCTACACCTTC. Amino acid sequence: CASTGGLGAGYGYTF.

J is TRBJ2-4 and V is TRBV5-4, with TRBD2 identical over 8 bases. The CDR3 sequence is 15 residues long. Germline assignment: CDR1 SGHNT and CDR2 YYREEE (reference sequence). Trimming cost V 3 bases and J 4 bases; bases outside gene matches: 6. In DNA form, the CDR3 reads TGTGCCAGCAGCTCGGGGGGGGGTTGGAAAAACATTCAGTACTTC. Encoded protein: CASSSGGGWKNIQYF.